A single T cell receptor (beta chain) is shown here with its context. Its specificity is unknown. Preparation of TCR beta libraries was done by quantitative 5'-RACE with molecular barcodes. MiXCR was run by TCRdb on the 5' RACE reads, yielding one entry per CDR3 protein. The sample carries about 130,000 distinct CDR3 sequences, around 7.9% recorded once. The CDR3 runs 12 residues. The V end lost 6 bases, the J end lost 5 bases, and 11 bases lay between the germline ends. These data come from a study of CD8 T cells in ankylosing spondylitis. Overall study results and limits: A motif in TCR beta, a set of roughly 8 highly homologous variants, appeared characteristic of ankylosing spondylitis blood. Significant enrichment of disease-linked clones was reportedly seen in matched ankylosing spondylitis synovial fluid.

This receptor was taken from a female donor with ankylosing spondylitis or in good health (not recorded which). This chain uses TRBV12-3 or TRBV12-4 with TRBJ2-7; D might be TRBD1 (6 bases). The sequenced material came from blood, either unsorted or a sorted T cell fraction (not recorded which). The CDR3 DNA reads TGTGCCAGCAGACAGGGTTTTAACGAGCAGTACTTC. Its translation is CASRQGFNEQYF.